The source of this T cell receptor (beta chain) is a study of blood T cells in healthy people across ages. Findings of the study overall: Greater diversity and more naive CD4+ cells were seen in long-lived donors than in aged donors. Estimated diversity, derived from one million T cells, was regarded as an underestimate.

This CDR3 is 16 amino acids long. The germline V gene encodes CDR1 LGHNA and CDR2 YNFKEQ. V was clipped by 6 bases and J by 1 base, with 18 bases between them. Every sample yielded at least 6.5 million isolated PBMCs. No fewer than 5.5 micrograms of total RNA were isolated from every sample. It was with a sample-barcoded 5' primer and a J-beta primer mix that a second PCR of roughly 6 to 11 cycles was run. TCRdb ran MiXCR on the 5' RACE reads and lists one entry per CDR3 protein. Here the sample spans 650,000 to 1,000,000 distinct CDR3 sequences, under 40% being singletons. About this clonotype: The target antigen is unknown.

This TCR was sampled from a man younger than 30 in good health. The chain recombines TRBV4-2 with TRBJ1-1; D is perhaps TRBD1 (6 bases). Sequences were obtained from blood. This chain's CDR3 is CASSGGGVVENTEAFF. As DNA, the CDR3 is TGTGCCAGCAGTGGAGGGGGAGTTGTAGAGAACACTGAAGCTTTCTTT.